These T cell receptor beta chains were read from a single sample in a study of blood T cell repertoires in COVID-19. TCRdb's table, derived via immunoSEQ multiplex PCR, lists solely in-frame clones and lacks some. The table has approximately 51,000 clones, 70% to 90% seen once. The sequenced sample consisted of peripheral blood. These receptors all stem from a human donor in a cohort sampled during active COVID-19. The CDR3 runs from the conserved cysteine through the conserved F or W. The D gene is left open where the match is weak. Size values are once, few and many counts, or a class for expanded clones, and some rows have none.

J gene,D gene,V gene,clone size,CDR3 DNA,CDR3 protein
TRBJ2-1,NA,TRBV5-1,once,TGCGCCAGCAGCTTGGGCAGCCCTAGGCTAGGTAATGAGCAGTTCTTC,CASSLGSPRLGNEQFF
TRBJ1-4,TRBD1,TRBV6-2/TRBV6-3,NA,TGTGCCAGCAGTTACGTCGGGACAGGGCTTGAAAAACTGTTTTTT,CASSYVGTGLEKLFF
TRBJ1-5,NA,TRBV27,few,TGTGCCAGCAGTTTATCGGGGTGGGGCAGGGGCAATCAGCCCCAGCATTTT,CASSLSGWGRGNQPQHF
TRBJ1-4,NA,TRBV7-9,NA,TGTGCCAGCAGCTTAAGAGCGAATGAAAAACTGTTTTTT,CASSLRANEKLFF
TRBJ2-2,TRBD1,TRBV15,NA,TGTGCCACCAGCGGACAGGGTCTCTTGAACACCGGGGAGCTGTTTTTT,CATSGQGLLNTGELFF
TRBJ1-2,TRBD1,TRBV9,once,TGTGCCAGCAGCGGACAGGGTGGGTTAAATGGCTACACCTTC,CASSGQGGLNGYTF
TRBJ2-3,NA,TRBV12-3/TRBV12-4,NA,TGTGCCAGCAGTAGCGCAGATACGCAGTATTTT,CASSSADTQYF
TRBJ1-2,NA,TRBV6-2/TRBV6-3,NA,TGTGCCAGCAGTCCAATCGTTGGACACAATGGCTACACCTTC,CASSPIVGHNGYTF
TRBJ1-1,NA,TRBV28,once,TGTGCCAGCCAACCCGACAGTATCACTGAAGCTTTCTTT,CASQPDSITEAFF
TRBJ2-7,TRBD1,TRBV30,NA,TGTGCCTGGAGTGAGAGGGACAGGGGATATTACGAGCAGTACTTC,CAWSERDRGYYEQYF
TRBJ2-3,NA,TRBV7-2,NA,TGTGCCAGCAGCTCCCTCCCCGGGGGTCCGGGAGATACGCAGTATTTT,CASSSLPGGPGDTQYF
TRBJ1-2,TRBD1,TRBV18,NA,TGTGCCAGCTCACCTCAGGGGGCGAGGGATGGCTACACCTTC,CASSPQGARDGYTF
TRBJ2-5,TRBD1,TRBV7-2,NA,TGTGCCAGCAGCTTAAACAGGGGTAGGATAGAGACCCAGTACTTC,CASSLNRGRIETQYF
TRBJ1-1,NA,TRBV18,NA,TGTGCCAGCTCACCCGGACAGAACATGAACACTGAAGCTTTCTTT,CASSPGQNMNTEAFF
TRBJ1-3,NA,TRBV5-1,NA,TGCGCCAGCAGCCCCCTGGAGACTGGAAACACCATATATTTT,CASSPLETGNTIYF
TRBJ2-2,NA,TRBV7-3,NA,TGTGCCAGCAGCCTAAATCCTTCCGGGGAGCTGTTTTTT,CASSLNPSGELFF
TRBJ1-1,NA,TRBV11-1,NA,TGTGCCAGCAGCTTACGGGAAGTCACTGAAGCTTTCTTT,CASSLREVTEAFF
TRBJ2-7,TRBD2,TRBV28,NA,TGTGCCAGCAGTCTAGCCGGGACTACGCGAGGCGAGCAGTACTTC,CASSLAGTTRGEQYF
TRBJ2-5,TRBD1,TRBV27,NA,TGTGCCAGCAGTTTGTGGGGACAGGGGCCACAAGAGACCCAGTACTTC,CASSLWGQGPQETQYF
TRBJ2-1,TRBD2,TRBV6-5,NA,TGTGCCAGCAGTCGAGCGGGAGGAACTTACAATGAGCAGTTCTTC,CASSRAGGTYNEQFF
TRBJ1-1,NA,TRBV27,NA,TGTGCCAGCAGTTTTGGGATAGACAGAAACACTGAAGCTTTCTTT,CASSFGIDRNTEAFF
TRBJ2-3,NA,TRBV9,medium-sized,TGTGCCAGCAGCACCCCCTTGGCCACAGATACGCAGTATTTT,CASSTPLATDTQYF
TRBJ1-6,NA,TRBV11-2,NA,TGTGCCAGCAGCTCATCCGGGAACTCCTATAATTCACCCCTCCACTTT,CASSSSGNSYNSPLHF
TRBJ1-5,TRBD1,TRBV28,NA,TGTGCCAGCAGACGACAGGGAGCCATCCGGGGAAATCAGCCCCAGCATTTT,CASRRQGAIRGNQPQHF
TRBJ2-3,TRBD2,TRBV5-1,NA,TGCGCCAGCAGCTGGGGACTAGCGGGGACAGATACGCAGTATTTT,CASSWGLAGTDTQYF
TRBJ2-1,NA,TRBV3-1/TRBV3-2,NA,TGTGCCAGCAGCCCTACCCTCGGGGGCTCCTACAATGAGCAGTTCTTC,CASSPTLGGSYNEQFF
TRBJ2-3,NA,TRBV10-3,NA,TGTGCCATCAGAGCCGCAGATACGCAGTATTTT,CAIRAADTQYF
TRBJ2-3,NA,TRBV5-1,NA,TGCGCCAGCAGCTCTAGGGGGGGGAGTACCCCAACAGATACGCAGTATTTT,CASSSRGGSTPTDTQYF
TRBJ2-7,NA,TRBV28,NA,TGTGCCAGCAGTCCCTCTTACATTAAACGCTCCTACGAGCAGTACTTC,CASSPSYIKRSYEQYF
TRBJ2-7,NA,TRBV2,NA,TGTGCCAGCAAAGAGTGGGGCGAGGCTTACTACGAGCAGTACTTC,CASKEWGEAYYEQYF
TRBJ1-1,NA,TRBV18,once,TGTGCCAGCTCACCACGAGGAGGCACTGAAGCTTTCTTT,CASSPRGGTEAFF
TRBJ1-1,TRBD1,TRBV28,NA,TGTGCCAGCAGCCTAACAGGGGGAGCGACTGAAGCTTTCTTT,CASSLTGGATEAFF
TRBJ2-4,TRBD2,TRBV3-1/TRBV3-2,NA,TGTGCCAGCAGCCAAGCTGGCGGGGGGGCCCGGAACATTCAGTACTTC,CASSQAGGGARNIQYF
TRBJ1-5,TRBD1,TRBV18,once,TGTGCCAGCTCAAGGGACAGAAGCAATCAGCCCCAGCATTTT,CASSRDRSNQPQHF
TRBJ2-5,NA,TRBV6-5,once,TGTGCCACCAGGGTCACAACTAGAGGTCAAGAGACCCAGTACTTC,CATRVTTRGQETQYF
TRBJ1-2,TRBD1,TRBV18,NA,TGTGCCAGCTCACGCACAGGGGACTATGGCTACACCTTC,CASSRTGDYGYTF
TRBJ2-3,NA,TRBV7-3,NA,TGTGCCAGCAGCTTAAATGCGATTAGCACAGATACGCAGTATTTT,CASSLNAISTDTQYF
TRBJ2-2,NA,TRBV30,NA,TGTGCCGGAACAGGGACCTCGAACACCGGGGAGCTGTTTTTT,CAGTGTSNTGELFF
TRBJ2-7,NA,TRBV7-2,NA,TGTGCCAGCAGCTTAGCGATCTCGGGGGATCCTCCCTACGAGCAGTACTTC,CASSLAISGDPPYEQYF
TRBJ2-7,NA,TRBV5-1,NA,TGCGCCAGCAGATCCGAGGGCGGTTCCTACGAGCAGTACTTC,CASRSEGGSYEQYF
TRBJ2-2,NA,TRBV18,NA,TGTGCCAGCTCAGCCACTTTCGGGGAGCTGTTTTTT,CASSATFGELFF
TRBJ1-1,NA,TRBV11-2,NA,TGTGCCAGCAGCCCAGACAGGTACACTGAAGCTTTCTTT,CASSPDRYTEAFF
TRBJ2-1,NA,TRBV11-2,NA,TGTGCCAGCAGCTTAATGCGGGACCCAAATCAGTTCTTC,CASSLMRDPNQFF
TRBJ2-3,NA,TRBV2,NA,TGTGCCAGCAGGGGGACTCCCGCTAGCACAGATACGCAGTATTTT,CASRGTPASTDTQYF
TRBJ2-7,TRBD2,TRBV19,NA,TGTGCCAGTAGTCCCAGGAGGACTAGAACCCTCGGGGGCGAGCAGTACTTC,CASSPRRTRTLGGEQYF
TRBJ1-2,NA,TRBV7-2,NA,TGTGCCAGCAGCCCCCGGGAGGTAGGCTATGGCTACACCTTC,CASSPREVGYGYTF
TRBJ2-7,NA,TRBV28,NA,TGTGCCAGCACCCCCCCGGGTGCAGGGTCAGGTTACGAGCAGTACTTC,CASTPPGAGSGYEQYF
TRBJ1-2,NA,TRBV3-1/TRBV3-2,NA,TGTGCCAGCAGCCAATTCGTAGATGGCTACACCTTC,CASSQFVDGYTF
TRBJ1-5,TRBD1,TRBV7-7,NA,TGTGCCAGCAGCCGGACGGACAGGGTGAAAGACAATCAGCCCCAGCATTTT,CASSRTDRVKDNQPQHF
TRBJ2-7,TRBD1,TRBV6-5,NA,TGTGCCAGCAGTTACGAGGACAGGGGAATCTACGAGCAGTACTTC,CASSYEDRGIYEQYF
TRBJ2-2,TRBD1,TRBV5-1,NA,TGCGCCAGCAGCTTGGGGGACAGGGAAGATTCCGGGGAGCTGTTTTTT,CASSLGDREDSGELFF
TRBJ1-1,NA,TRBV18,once,TGTGCCAGCTCACCACCGGGAGGGATCACTGAAGCTTTCTTT,CASSPPGGITEAFF
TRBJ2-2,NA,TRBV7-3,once,TGTGCCAGCAGCTTAGGGGCAGGGGCCACCGGGGAGCTGTTTTTT,CASSLGAGATGELFF
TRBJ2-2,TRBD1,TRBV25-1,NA,TGTGCCAGTGATGTCCCCCGGGACAGGGTAGGCACCGGGGAGCTGTTTTTT,CASDVPRDRVGTGELFF
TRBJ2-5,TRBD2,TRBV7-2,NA,TGTGCCAGCAGCTTAGGACTAGCGAGAACCCAAGAGACCCAGTACTTC,CASSLGLARTQETQYF
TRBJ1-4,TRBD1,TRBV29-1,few,TGCAGCGTTGCTGGACAGGGTGAAAAACTGTTTTTT,CSVAGQGEKLFF
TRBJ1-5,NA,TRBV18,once,TGTGCCAGCTCACCACCCGGTAGGGGTGGCAATCAGCCCCAGCATTTT,CASSPPGRGGNQPQHF